One and the same sample provided the 19 T cell receptor beta chains below, sequenced in a study of precursors of human CD4 cytotoxic T cells. Each CDR3 protein gets one entry after TCRdb re-called the reads with MiXCR. The table has a few hundred distinct CDR3 sequences, approximately 22% seen once. Sorted CD4+ central memory, effector memory, IL-7R-high TEMRA and IL-7R-negative TEMRA cells underwent bulk UMI sequencing. Material: memory CD4+ T cells from blood (PBMCs). Source of these receptors: a human donor in good health.

This clonotype was counted only a few times. This chain uses TRBV23-1 with TRBJ1-5; 7 bases fit TRBD1. TRBV23-1 is given ORF status, its function remaining uncertain. J lost 9 bases, V lost 3 bases, and 14 bases had no gene match. This CDR3 has 16 amino acids. The CDR3 region is CASSQPIRRGGWPQHF. The CDR3 DNA sequence: TGCGCCAGCAGTCAGCCCATCAGAAGAGGGGGCTGGCCCCAGCATTTT.

The chain recombines TRBV3-1 with TRBJ2-7; D is unclear. There are 12 residues in the CDR3. V gave up 4 bases and J gave up 0 bases, with 4 bases separating them. CDR1 is LGHDT, CDR2 YNNKEL, per germline (reference sequence). The CDR3 loop is CASSRVSYEQYF. The CDR3 nucleotides are TGTGCCAGCAGCCGGGTCTCCTACGAGCAGTACTTC.

By its share, this clonotype is large. The V call is TRBV28, the J call TRBJ2-7; 9 nucleotides agree with TRBD1. The CDR3 loop spans 13 amino acids. Germline loops: CDR1 MDHEN, CDR2 SYDVKM. V was pared by 7 bases and J by 3 bases, with 4 bases of the junction left unmatched. The CDR3 DNA reads as TGTGCCAGCACCAGACAGGGGGACTACGAGCAGTACTTC. Its protein is CASTRQGDYEQYF.

The chain is built from TRBV4-1 and TRBJ1-5, with D possibly matching TRBD1 (5 bases). Deletions cut 3 bases from V and 4 bases from J, with 7 bases between. Germline lookup yields CDR1 MGHRA and CDR2 YSYEKL. This CDR3 has 13 amino acids. As DNA, the CDR3 is TGCGCCAGCAGCCAGGACACTAATCAGCCCCAGCATTTT. It codes for CASSQDTNQPQHF.

Relative to its sample, this clonotype is large. A junction end diverges from the germline sequence, so it may reflect a read error. J is TRBJ2-5 and V is TRBV20-1; 7 bases line up with TRBD1. CDR1 and CDR2 (germline): DFQATT, SNEGSKA (reference sequence). The CDR3 has 10 amino acids. The chain's CDR3 is CSALPGQLLF. The CDR3 nucleotides read TGCAGTGCTTTGCCGGGACAGCTCCTCTTC.

The rearrangement uses TRBV12-3 or TRBV12-4 and TRBJ2-2, with 11 bases that match TRBD2. The CDR3 sequence is 15 residues long. V gave up 5 bases and J gave up 6 bases; unmatched junction bases: 5. In DNA, the CDR3 is TGTGCCAGCAGTCAAGCTAGCGGGAGGTCCGGGGAGCTGTTTTTT. It encodes CASSQASGRSGELFF.

The V call is TRBV6-2 or TRBV6-3, the J call TRBJ2-4; 11 nucleotides match TRBD2. The CDR3 consists of 18 residues. V shed 6 bases, J shed 6 bases, and the junction held 16 bases outside the gene matches. Per the germline V gene, CDR1 is MNHEY and CDR2 is SVGEGT. In DNA, the CDR3 is TGTGCCAGCAGGCCCGGGACTAGCGGCTACCCCCCTAGAAACATTCAGTACTTC. Translation gives CASRPGTSGYPPRNIQYF.

The chain recombines TRBV4-1 with TRBJ2-3; a possible D gene is TRBD1 (6 bases). V lost 5 bases and J lost 2, with 17 bases in between. Germline V lookup: CDR1 MGHRA, CDR2 YSYEKL. This CDR3 is built from 16 residues. The CDR3 loop reads CASSLVGGHPTDTQYF. The DNA for the CDR3 is TGCGCCAGCAGCTTAGTTGGGGGCCACCCCACAGATACGCAGTATTTT.

The V gene is TRBV9, the J gene TRBJ2-5; D not certain. This CDR3 comprises 14 residues. V shed 0 bases and J shed 3 bases, with 9 bases lying between them. Germline values: CDR1 SGDLS, CDR2 YYNGEE. The CDR3 DNA sequence: TGTGCCAGCAGCGTAGGGAAGGAGAAAGAGACCCAGTACTTC. Protein: CASSVGKEKETQYF. Based on the CDR3 plus reference TRBV9 and TRBJ2-5, the full variable domain is DSGVTQTPKHLITATGQRVTLRCSPRSGDLSVYWYQQSLDQGLQFLIQYYNGEERAKGNILERFSAQQFPDLHSELNLSSLELGDSALYFCASSVGKEKETQYFGPGTRLLVL.

This sequence joins TRBV12-3 or TRBV12-4 and TRBJ2-6; TRBD2 agrees at 8 bases. V lost 2 bases to trimming and J lost 9 bases; unmatched junction nucleotides: 6. The CDR3 sequence is 15 residues long. The CDR3 region has the DNA TGTGCCAGCAGTTTACGTAGCGGGAATCGCAACGTCCTGACTTTC. It specifies CASSLRSGNRNVLTF.

This clonotype was observed a few times. The J gene is TRBJ2-1, the V gene TRBV5-1; D unresolved. The length of the CDR3 is 18 residues. Germline V gives CDR1 SGHRS, CDR2 YFSETQ. The V end was cut by 4 bases, the J end by 0 bases, with 20 bases between. The CDR3 DNA reads TGCGCCAGCAGCCAACCCAAAATTTACGTTTCCTCCTACAATGAGCAGTTCTTC. This encodes CASSQPKIYVSSYNEQFF.

This clonotype is a singleton in its sample. The junction differs from germline at one of its ends, possibly a read error. The J gene is TRBJ2-1, the V gene TRBV30; 7 bases are shared with TRBD1. This CDR3 is built from 14 residues. Germline V gives CDR1 GTSNPN, CDR2 SVGIG (reference sequence). CDR3 coding DNA: TGTGCCTGGAGCCGTCGGGACAGCTACAATGAGGAGTTCTTC. This sequence encodes CAWSRRDSYNEEFF.

The sample holds a few counts of this clonotype. The chain combines TRBV12-3 or TRBV12-4 with TRBJ2-3; D is undetermined. V was cut by 3 bases and J by 6 bases, with 13 bases left in between. The CDR3 consists of 14 residues. The DNA of the CDR3 is TGTGCCAGCAGTTTTATCCCTCCGGCGGATACGCAGTATTTT. This codes for CASSFIPPADTQYF.

This clonotype is classed as large. The chain links TRBV4-1 to TRBJ1-5; no definite D call. CDR3 length: 15 residues. The V gene lost 0 bases and the J gene lost 7 bases, with 13 bases spanning the gap. The germline V gene encodes CDR1 MGHRA and CDR2 YSYEKL. DNA for the CDR3: TGCGCCAGCAGCCAAGACGGACTGGCGGGACAGCCCCAGCATTTT. Its translation: CASSQDGLAGQPQHF.

This clonotype was counted a few times. This sequence joins TRBV5-1 and TRBJ1-1; D uncertain. Trimming pared 2 bases from V and 0 bases from J, leaving 11 bases between. Germline loops: CDR1 SGHRS, CDR2 YFSETQ. The CDR3 has 15 amino acids. The CDR3 bases are TGCGCCAGCAGCTTACGTGGGCCAGTGAACACTGAAGCTTTCTTT. Translated: CASSLRGPVNTEAFF.

The V gene is TRBV5-1, the J gene TRBJ1-4; TRBD1 matches at 7 bases. V was clipped by 2 bases and J by 2 bases; unmatched bases: 6. The CDR3 has 16 amino acids. Germline assignment: CDR1 SGHRS and CDR2 YFSETQ. Written as DNA, the CDR3 is TGCGCCAGCAGCTTTCGACAGGGCGGTACTAATGAAAAACTGTTTTTT. Residues: CASSFRQGGTNEKLFF.

This clonotype was detected a few times. The chain employs TRBV3-1 and TRBJ1-1, with unresolved D. V was clipped by 5 bases and J by 0 bases, with 13 bases between them. Germline-derived CDR1 and CDR2 are LGHDT and YNNKEL (reference sequence). The CDR3 extends over 15 amino acids. The CDR3 is CASSGGGAMNTEAFF. CDR3 DNA sequence: TGTGCCAGCAGCGGTGGAGGAGCCATGAACACTGAAGCTTTCTTT.

This clonotype has only a few counts. The chain carries TRBV7-9 and TRBJ2-1; TRBD1 matches at 10 bases. The CDR3 has 14 amino acids. Germline V CDR1 and CDR2: SEHNR, FQNEAQ (reference sequence). V was pared by 5 bases and J by 5 bases, with 3 bases of the junction left unmatched. DNA for the CDR3: TGTGCCAGCAGCCCAGGGACAGGGGACAATGAGCAGTTCTTC. Translation: CASSPGTGDNEQFF.

The V gene is TRBV12-3 or TRBV12-4, the J gene TRBJ2-7; the D is unclear. Trimming took 5 bases from V and 4 from J, leaving 6 bases between them. The CDR3 has 11 residues. The CDR3 loop reads CASSLGYEQYF. As DNA, the CDR3 is TGTGCCAGCAGTCTAGGGTACGAGCAGTACTTC.